This T cell receptor beta chain appears in the sequencing data of a study of shared clonotypes between healthy human individuals. General study findings and limits: An anticipated effect of sequencing depth on clonotype sharing among donors was recognized.

Only in-frame clones appear in the TCRdb table, and some are missing; sequencing was by immunoSEQ multiplex PCR. The repertoire holds about 1.9 million clones, with just over 90% as singletons. Comments on this clone: Its antigen is unidentified.

Germline V gene lookup returns CDR1 SGHAT and CDR2 FQDESV (reference sequence). V lost 6 bases and J lost 7; bases outside the gene matches: 14. The CDR3 length is 17 residues. Terminally differentiated effector memory CD45RA+ cells were excluded by CCR7 positive selection of CD45RO-negative cells. V and J are TRBV11-1 and TRBJ2-1; 11 bases align to TRBD2. The sequencing input was naive CD8+ T cells from PBMCs. This TCR was sampled from a man younger than 30 in good health. Some clones in this sample may be carry-over from other donors' samples. CDR3 coding DNA: TGTGCCAGCAGAGCTGGACTAGCGGGCTCCGGGGGTAATGAGCAGTTCTTC. Protein sequence: CASRAGLAGSGGNEQFF.